This T cell receptor (beta chain) was retrieved from a study of tumor and adjacent non-tumor tissue in lung cancer. This sample's RNA came from whole unsorted tissue. The sample holds a few counts of this clonotype. Antigen: not known. Broader study findings: Compared with tumor, normal lung showed significantly lower TCR diversity.

Trimming at V came to 8 bases and at J to 7 bases, leaving 9 bases not matched to a gene. Germline V lookup: CDR1 SQVTM, CDR2 ANQGSEA. This CDR3 spans 15 amino acids. TCRbeta libraries were built with three rounds of nested PCR, modified from ARM-PCR. TCRdb reprocessed the multiplex PCR reads with MiXCR, giving one entry per CDR3 protein. Among approximately 75,000 distinct CDR3 sequences listed, around 77% were seen once. This TCR came from a woman in her forties or fifties with non-small cell lung cancer. The J gene is TRBJ2-1, the V gene TRBV29-1; 15 nucleotides match TRBD2. Material: lung tumor tissue. CDR3 protein: CSLAGLAGGSNEQFF. The CDR3 DNA follows: TGCAGCCTTGCCGGACTAGCGGGAGGGTCTAATGAGCAGTTCTTC.